Below, 13 T cell receptor beta chains from the same sample are listed, as sequenced in a study of shared clonotypes between healthy human individuals. Assay: immunoSEQ multiplex PCR; the TCRdb copy retains only in-frame clones and omits some. The table includes 2 million to 2.5 million clones, roughly 92% detected once. Sequencing was performed on naive CD4+ T cells from PBMCs. The subset is: CD45RA+ positively selected. These TCRs come from a man aged 18 to 30 in good health. Some clones in this sample may be carry-over from other donors' samples.

This clone appeared once. The V and J genes are TRBV5-1 and TRBJ2-7; possibly TRBD1 for D (6 bases). CDR3 size: 15 residues. In germline, CDR1 is SGHRS, CDR2 YFSETQ. V shed 1 base and J shed 3 bases, with 14 bases lying between them. CDR3 sequence reads: CASSLSAGERYEQYF. Here the CDR3 DNA reads TGCGCCAGCAGCTTGAGCGCAGGGGAGCGCTACGAGCAGTACTTC.

This chain joins TRBV9 and TRBJ2-7; the match to TRBD1 covers 11 bases. V shed 5 bases and J 6 bases; nucleotides not matched to a gene: 16. Germline V CDR1 and CDR2: SGDLS, YYNGEE. This CDR3 has 17 amino acids. The CDR3 DNA reads TGTGCCAGCAGTAAGTCGATTGTGGACAGGGGGCCCCTCGAGCAGTACTTC. It translates to CASSKSIVDRGPLEQYF.

V usage is TRBV7-9 and J usage is TRBJ1-2, with a weak D call TRBD1 (6 bases). The CDR3 consists of 16 residues. V lost 5 bases to trimming and J lost 8 bases, with 24 bases between them. Germline CDR1 SEHNR, CDR2 FQNEAQ (reference sequence). As DNA, the CDR3 is TGTGCCAGCAGCCGCTGGACCGGCCTCACAGGGTTAGGCTACACCTTC. This sequence encodes CASSRWTGLTGLGYTF.

In regard to this clone: Additional DNA sequences in this sample encode the identical CDR3. The genes are TRBV5-1 and TRBJ2-1; D is undetermined. Deletions cut 1 base from V and 5 bases from J, with 7 bases between. The CDR3 sequence is 13 residues long. The germline CDR1 and CDR2 sequences are SGHRS and YFSETQ. DNA of the CDR3: TGCGCCAGCAGCTTGAATCCCAACAATGAGCAGTTCTTC. Residues: CASSLNPNNEQFF.

The chain links TRBV7-7 to TRBJ2-3; 8 nucleotides line up with TRBD2. Germline CDR1 SSHAT, CDR2 FNYEAQ (reference sequence). CDR3 size: 15 residues. Germline trimming cut 4 bases from V and 1 base from J; bases unmatched to any gene: 4. CDR3 sequence: CASSSSTSGTDTQYF. DNA of the CDR3: TGTGCCAGCAGCTCCTCGACTAGCGGCACAGATACGCAGTATTTT. The variable domain in full, with the rest retrieved from reference TRBV7-7 and TRBJ2-3, is GAGVSQSPRYKVTKRGQDVTLRCDPISSHATLYWYQQALGQGPEFLTYFNYEAQPDKSGLPSDRFSAERPEGSISTLTIQRTEQRDSAMYRCASSSSTSGTDTQYFGPGTRLTVL.

This chain links TRBV28 with TRBJ2-3; tentative D call: TRBD2 (5 bases). The germline V gene encodes CDR1 MDHEN and CDR2 SYDVKM. The V gene lost 6 bases and the J gene lost 6 bases, with 28 bases spanning the gap. There are 18 residues in the CDR3. The CDR3, as DNA: TGTGCCAGCAGCCGTTTATCTTCTCTTCTAGGGAGAATGGATACGCAGTATTTT. Encoded protein: CASSRLSSLLGRMDTQYF. Complete variable domain (other parts from reference TRBV28 and TRBJ2-3): DVKVTQSSRYLVKRTGEKVFLECVQDMDHENMFWYRQDPGLGLRLIYFSYDVKMKEKGDIPEGYSVSREKKERFSLILESASTNQTSMYLCASSRLSSLLGRMDTQYFGPGTRLTVL.

A few counts support this clone. Here the CDR3 DNA reads TGCGCCAGCAGTGAGTCCTTCAGGGTCACTGAAGCTTTCTTT. Amino acid sequence: CASSESFRVTEAFF. V is TRBV10-1 and J is TRBJ1-1; maybe TRBD1 (5 bases). Per germline, CDR1 WNHNN and CDR2 SYGVQD (reference sequence). V gave up 0 bases and J gave up 4 bases, with 9 bases separating them. The CDR3 consists of 14 residues.

The chain employs TRBV29-1 and TRBJ2-7; 9 bases map to TRBD1. The germline V gene encodes CDR1 SQVTM and CDR2 ANQGSEA. This CDR3 spans 14 amino acids. V gave up 6 bases and J gave up 0 bases; unmatched junction bases: 6. CDR3 bases: TGCAGCGTGGCCGGGACAGGGATCTCCTACGAGCAGTACTTC. Translation gives CSVAGTGISYEQYF.

The genes are TRBV12-5 and TRBJ2-1; D unclear. Germline CDR1 LGHNT, CDR2 FRNRAP. The CDR3 length is 15 residues. Trimming took 1 base from V and 8 from J, leaving 15 bases between them. CDR3 protein: CASGLGGLLADEQFF. The CDR3 region has the DNA TGTGCTAGTGGTTTGGGTGGGCTCCTTGCGGATGAGCAGTTCTTC.

This clone was observed once. V gene TRBV4-2 combines with J gene TRBJ2-1; D unclear. The germline gives CDR1 LGHNA, CDR2 YNFKEQ. This CDR3 contains 14 residues. V shed 1 base and J shed 4 bases, with 8 bases lying between them. In DNA form, the CDR3 reads TGTGCCAGCAGCCAAGTGGCCGGATACAATGAGCAGTTCTTC. It is translated as CASSQVAGYNEQFF.

The V call is TRBV6-1, the J call TRBJ2-2, with TRBD1 matching 8 bases. The CDR3 spans 15 residues. The V segment lost 7 bases and the J segment 4 bases; nucleotides outside the gene matches: 8. Germline V gives CDR1 MNHNS, CDR2 SASEGT. The CDR3 loop is CASNQGAIGTGELFF. In DNA form, the CDR3 reads TGTGCCAGCAATCAGGGGGCGATAGGCACCGGGGAGCTGTTTTTT.

This chain links TRBV4-2 with TRBJ1-2, with D perhaps TRBD1 (6 bases). Trimming removed 6 bases at V and 6 bases at J, with 23 bases between. The germline V gene encodes CDR1 LGHNA and CDR2 YNFKEQ. This CDR3 contains 16 residues. The DNA for the CDR3 is TGTGCCAGCAGGAATGGAAGACTTGAACAGGGCCATGGCTACACCTTC. The encoded protein is CASRNGRLEQGHGYTF.

V is TRBV5-1 and J is TRBJ1-3; D call uncertain. There are 15 residues in the CDR3. The germline CDR1 and CDR2 sequences are SGHRS and YFSETQ. V gave up 1 base and J gave up 4 bases, with 12 bases separating them. The CDR3 here is CASSLYPGTGNTIYF. The CDR3 region has the DNA TGCGCCAGCAGCTTGTATCCGGGTACGGGAAACACCATATATTTT.